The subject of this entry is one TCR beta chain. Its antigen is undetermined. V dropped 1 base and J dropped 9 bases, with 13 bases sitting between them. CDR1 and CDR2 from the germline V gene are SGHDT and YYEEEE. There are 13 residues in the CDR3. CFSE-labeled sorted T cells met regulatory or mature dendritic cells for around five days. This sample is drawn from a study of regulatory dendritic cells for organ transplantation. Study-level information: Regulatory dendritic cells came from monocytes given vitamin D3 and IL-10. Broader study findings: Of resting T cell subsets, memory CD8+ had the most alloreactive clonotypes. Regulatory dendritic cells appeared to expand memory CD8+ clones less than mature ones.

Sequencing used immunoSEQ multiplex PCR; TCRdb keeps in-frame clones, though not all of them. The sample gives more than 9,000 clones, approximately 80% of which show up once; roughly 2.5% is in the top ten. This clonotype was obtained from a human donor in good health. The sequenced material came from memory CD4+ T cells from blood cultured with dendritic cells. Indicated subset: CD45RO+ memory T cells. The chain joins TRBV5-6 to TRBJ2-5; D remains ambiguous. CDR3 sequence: CASSLSRRRPQYF. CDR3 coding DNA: TGTGCCAGCAGCTTGTCAAGGCGTAGGCCCCAGTACTTC.